This entry lists 31 T cell receptor beta chains sequenced from one sample in a study of post-analysis software for immune sequencing data. Findings of the study overall: Patients used about five TRBV segments, including TRBV5-6, TRBV5-1 and TRBV20-1, more often than controls.

The TCR beta cDNA libraries carried unique molecular identifiers. TCRdb ran MiXCR on the PCR reads and lists one entry per CDR3 protein. The table shows fewer than 850,000 distinct CDR3 sequences, with 25% to 30% occurring only once. These TCRs are of unknown antigen specificity. The specimen was blood. The source of these receptors is a girl aged 10 to 17 with multiple sclerosis.

The chain uses TRBV20-1 and TRBJ2-3; TRBD2 is a possible D gene (6 bases). V shed 6 bases and J shed 3 bases, with 16 bases lying between them. This CDR3 has 14 amino acids. From germline, CDR1 is DFQATT and CDR2 SNEGSKA (reference sequence). CDR3 nucleotides: TGCAGTGCCTTACCACTCGGGGGAACAGATACGCAGTATTTT. Its translation is CSALPLGGTDTQYF.

This clonotype was detected only a few times. V and J are TRBV7-9 and TRBJ2-1; 8 bases match TRBD2. J was trimmed by 8 bases and V by 3 bases; bases with no gene match: 3. The CDR3 has 13 amino acids. Germline assignment: CDR1 SEHNR and CDR2 FQNEAQ (reference sequence). The CDR3 loop is CASSFREGHEQFF. CDR3 nucleotides: TGTGCCAGCAGCTTTCGGGAGGGGCATGAGCAGTTCTTC.

The rearrangement uses TRBV29-1 and TRBJ1-1, with no clear D. Looked up from germline, CDR1 is SQVTM and CDR2 is ANQGSEA. The V gene lost 3 bases and the J gene lost 11 bases, with 13 bases spanning the gap. The CDR3 runs to 11 residues. The CDR3 is CSVEASHYAFF. The CDR3 bases are TGCAGCGTTGAGGCCAGCCACTATGCTTTCTTT.

The chain joins TRBV19 to TRBJ2-1, with 8 bases aligning to TRBD1. The V and J ends lost 3 bases and 2 bases, in that order; junction bases with no gene match: 9. Germline V gene data show CDR1 as LNHDA and CDR2 as SQIVND (reference sequence). The CDR3 loop spans 17 amino acids. Written as DNA, the CDR3 is TGTGCCAGTAGTATTTCAGGGGGCGCTTTCCCCTACAATGAGCAGTTCTTC. It specifies CASSISGGAFPYNEQFF.

The chain uses TRBV7-9 and TRBJ2-7; weak D call: TRBD1 (6 bases). The CDR3 has 17 amino acids. CDR1 is SEHNR, CDR2 FQNEAQ, per germline (reference sequence). Trimming shortened V by 5 bases and J by 5 bases, and 25 bases separated the two germline ends. In DNA form, the CDR3 reads TGTGCCAGCAGCCCACCAAGATCCCCGGGACACCTGGACGAGCAGTACTTC. Encoded protein: CASSPPRSPGHLDEQYF.

The rearrangement joins TRBV10-3 to TRBJ2-3; 7 bases match TRBD2. The trim removed 6 bases at V and 3 bases at J, leaving 12 bases unmatched. The germline V gene has CDR1 ENHRY and CDR2 SYGVKD. The CDR3 extends over 16 amino acids. For the CDR3, the DNA is TGTGCCATCAGCCCCCTGACTAGCTTCGGGACAGATACGCAGTATTTT. Translation gives CAISPLTSFGTDTQYF.

The chain links TRBV11-2 to TRBJ1-1; D remains ambiguous. CDR1 and CDR2 from the germline V gene are SGHAT and FQNNGV. The CDR3 length is 13 residues. V was cut by 3 bases and J by 5 bases, with 10 bases left in between. The DNA for the CDR3 is TGTGCCAGCAGCTTTGGGGATGGAACTGAAGCTTTCTTT. This translates into CASSFGDGTEAFF.

CDR3 DNA sequence: TGTGCCAGCAGCTTTGGTTGGGGGTCCTACGAGCAGTACTTC. It yields the protein CASSFGWGSYEQYF. The chain links TRBV7-2 to TRBJ2-7; either TRBD1 or TRBD2 may supply D (5 bases each). In germline, CDR1 is SGHTA, CDR2 FQGNSA. This CDR3 comprises 14 residues. Trimming removed 3 bases from V and 1 base from J, with 10 bases in between.

Only a few counts were recorded for this clonotype. This chain connects TRBV10-2 to TRBJ1-2; D gene unclear. The V gene lost 3 bases and the J gene lost 8 bases, with 13 bases spanning the gap. Per germline, CDR1 WSHSY and CDR2 SAAADI. The CDR3 has 13 residues. The CDR3 DNA sequence: TGCGCCAGCAGTGAATCATCTGGACGGGGCTACACCTTC. This translates into CASSESSGRGYTF.

In its sample, this clonotype was seen a few times. The rearrangement uses TRBV4-1 and TRBJ1-4; 8 bases line up with TRBD1. The CDR3 covers 14 residues. CDR1 is MGHRA, CDR2 YSYEKL, per germline. V was pared by 4 bases and J by 6 bases, with 4 bases of the junction left unmatched. CDR3 loop: CASSLGQGYEKLFF. For the CDR3, the DNA is TGCGCCAGCAGCCTTGGACAGGGTTATGAAAAACTGTTTTTT.

The V call is TRBV20-1, the J call TRBJ2-7, with TRBD2 identical over 9 bases. Germline trimming cut 0 bases from V and 2 bases from J; bases unmatched to any gene: 11. The germline gives CDR1 DFQATT, CDR2 SNEGSKA (reference sequence). CDR3 length: 17 amino acids. The CDR3 coding sequence is TGCAGTGCTAGAGATCCTTGGGCTAGCGGGACCCCCTACGAGCAGTACTTC. Protein: CSARDPWASGTPYEQYF.

The chain carries TRBV6-5 and TRBJ1-6; tentatively, D is TRBD1 (5 bases). The V end was cut by 9 bases, the J end by 6 bases, with 21 bases between. CDR3 size: 16 residues. Germline V gives CDR1 MNHEY, CDR2 SVGAGI. The CDR3 coding sequence is TGTGCCAGTCGAAGTCAGGGTGTGCTGGGTAATTCACCCCTCCACTTT. It codes for CASRSQGVLGNSPLHF.

The rearrangement joins TRBV5-5 to TRBJ1-1; the D is unclear. This CDR3 is built from 12 residues. V was pared by 3 bases and J by 8 bases, with 11 bases between. The germline V gene encodes CDR1 SGHKS and CDR2 YYEKEE (reference sequence). Written as DNA, the CDR3 is TGTGCCAGCAGCTGGACCGGCCGGGAAGCTTTCTTT. The encoded protein is CASSWTGREAFF. The variable domain in full, completed from reference TRBV5-5 and TRBJ1-1, reads DAGVTQSPTHLIKTRGQQVTLRCSPISGHKSVSWYQQVLGQGPQFIFQYYEKEERGRGNFPDRFSARQFPNYSSELNVNALLLGDSALYLCASSWTGREAFFGQGTRLTVV.

The chain combines TRBV3-1 with TRBJ2-7, with TRBD2 matching over 13 bases. V gave up 8 bases and J gave up 3 bases; unmatched junction bases: 13. This CDR3 is built from 17 residues. The germline gives CDR1 LGHDT, CDR2 YNNKEL (reference sequence). In nucleotides, the CDR3 is TGTGCCAGCCAATCGGGACTAGCGGGAACAAGGGGCTACGAGCAGTACTTC. Protein: CASQSGLAGTRGYEQYF.

V usage is TRBV20-1 and J usage is TRBJ2-1; D ambiguous. Trimming pared 6 bases from V and 3 bases from J, leaving 9 bases between. Germline CDR1 reads DFQATT; CDR2 reads SNEGSKA (reference sequence). This CDR3 spans 12 amino acids. Here the CDR3 DNA reads TGCAGTGCCGCTACCTTCTACAATGAGCAGTTCTTC. It encodes CSAATFYNEQFF.

The chain links TRBV10-3 to TRBJ2-1; 12 nucleotides line up with TRBD2. J gave up 0 bases and V 6 bases, and 12 bases lay outside the gene matches. The CDR3 is 19 amino acids. The V gene's germline CDR1 is ENHRY and CDR2 SYGVKD. Here the CDR3 reads CAISLVGTSGLSSYNEQFF. The CDR3 region has the DNA TGTGCCATCAGCCTCGTAGGGACTAGCGGGCTGAGCTCCTACAATGAGCAGTTCTTC.

This clonotype was detected a few times. This chain connects TRBV5-1 to TRBJ2-5; 11 bases are shared with TRBD2. V was clipped by 0 bases and J by 2 bases; unmatched bases: 3. CDR3 length: 16 residues. CDR1 and CDR2 (germline): SGHRS, YFSETQ. As DNA, the CDR3 is TGCGCCAGCAGCTTGGCTAGCGGGGGGCTTCAAGAGACCCAGTACTTC. It yields the protein CASSLASGGLQETQYF.

The chain is built from TRBV12-3 or TRBV12-4 and TRBJ1-2; D remains ambiguous. The CDR3 runs 11 residues. Deletions cut 2 bases from V and 8 bases from J, with 6 bases between. DNA of the CDR3: TGTGCCAGCAGTTTATACGAGGGCTACACCTTC. Encoded protein: CASSLYEGYTF.

This chain connects TRBV20-1 to TRBJ1-5, with D perhaps TRBD1 (5 bases). Germline V gene lookup returns CDR1 DFQATT and CDR2 SNEGSKA (reference sequence). This CDR3 is 15 amino acids long. V dropped 5 bases and J dropped 3 bases, with 17 bases sitting between them. The CDR3 bases are TGCAGTGCTCCCGGGGTGGGAGGGGCCAATCAGCCCCAGCATTTT. Protein product: CSAPGVGGANQPQHF.

The J gene is TRBJ2-5, the V gene TRBV7-9, with 8 bases fitting TRBD2. CDR3 size: 16 residues. Per germline, CDR1 SEHNR and CDR2 FQNEAQ (reference sequence). With 1 base clipped from V and 11 bases from J, the junction kept 15 bases outside the gene matches. The CDR3 reads CASSLVAGLASYGQYF. CDR3 in DNA: TGTGCCAGCAGCTTAGTCGCCGGACTAGCCTCCTACGGGCAGTACTTC.

The chain is built from TRBV20-1 and TRBJ2-7; 11 bases are a match to TRBD1. Germline V gene data show CDR1 as DFQATT and CDR2 as SNEGSKA (reference sequence). J was trimmed by 3 bases and V by 7 bases; bases with no gene match: 8. This CDR3 contains 14 residues. DNA of the CDR3: TGCAGTGTTTCAACCGGGACAGGGGGCTACGAGCAGTACTTC. Protein sequence: CSVSTGTGGYEQYF.

This chain links TRBV29-1 with TRBJ2-7; 8 bases line up with TRBD2. V was pared by 7 bases and J by 0 bases, with 8 bases of the junction left unmatched. The CDR3 length is 14 residues. CDR1 and CDR2 from the germline V gene are SQVTM and ANQGSEA. DNA of the CDR3: TGCAGCGCCGGGGGGGTAGAAAGCTCCTACGAGCAGTACTTC. Translating it yields CSAGGVESSYEQYF.

The J gene is TRBJ2-6, the V gene TRBV29-1; a weak D match, TRBD1 (6 bases). V gave up 6 bases and J gave up 2 bases, with 14 bases separating them. This CDR3 has 15 amino acids. CDR1 and CDR2 from the germline V gene are SQVTM and ANQGSEA. The CDR3 nucleotides read TGCAGCGTGGCAAAGGGGGACGCTGGGGCCAACGTCCTGACTTTC. This translates into CSVAKGDAGANVLTF.

About this clonotype: The junction departs from the called germline gene at one end, perhaps through a read error. The chain joins TRBV28 to TRBJ1-6; possibly TRBD1 for D (5 bases). The CDR3 is 14 residues long. Germline V lookup: CDR1 MDHEN, CDR2 SYDVKM. Here the CDR3 reads CASSLIQDNSPLHF. CDR3 sequence (DNA): TGTGCCAGCAGTTTAATACAGGATAACTCACCCCTCCACTTT.

Turning to this clonotype: A read error may produce the germline difference seen at one junction end. The chain joins TRBV12-3 or TRBV12-4 to TRBJ2-5; D gene ambiguous. The CDR3 spans 12 residues. Here the CDR3 DNA reads TGTGCCAGTAGTTTCTCACCCTACGAGCGGTACTTC. Protein product: CASSFSPYERYF.

The rearrangement uses TRBV6-5 and TRBJ2-1; possibly TRBD2 for D (5 bases). The germline V gene has CDR1 MNHEY and CDR2 SVGAGI. The germline V and J ends were trimmed by 0 bases and 2 bases, with 14 bases remaining between them. CDR3 length: 17 residues. The CDR3 reads CASSYSHAGFPYNEQFF. CDR3 bases: TGTGCCAGCAGTTACTCCCACGCGGGCTTCCCCTACAATGAGCAGTTCTTC.

This clonotype was detected only a few times. The CDR3 is CASSPSPSGSLQNEQFF. CDR3 nucleotides: TGTGCCAGCAGCCCCTCCCCTAGCGGGAGTCTACAGAATGAGCAGTTCTTC. The chain is built from TRBV7-2 and TRBJ2-1; 10 bases are shared with TRBD2. The trim removed 5 bases at V and 7 bases at J, leaving 14 bases unmatched. The CDR3 is 17 residues long. Germline V gives CDR1 SGHTA, CDR2 FQGNSA.

The V gene is TRBV11-2, the J gene TRBJ1-2; 11 bases fit TRBD1. V gave up 4 bases and J gave up 3 bases; unmatched junction bases: 4. The CDR3 covers 15 residues. Germline CDR1 is SGHAT and CDR2 is FQNNGV. The CDR3 DNA reads TGTGCCAGCAGCTCACGGGACAGGGGGGACTATGGCTACACCTTC. It is translated as CASSSRDRGDYGYTF. The whole variable domain, remainder taken from reference TRBV11-2 and TRBJ1-2, is EAGVAQSPRYKIIEKRQSVAFWCNPISGHATLYWYQQILGQGPKLLIQFQNNGVVDDSQLPKDRFSAERLKGVDSTLKIQPAKLEDSAVYLCASSSRDRGDYGYTFGSGTRLTVV.

This clonotype was counted between two and nine times. This chain links TRBV5-1 with TRBJ2-3; the D is unclear. There are 13 residues in the CDR3. Per germline, CDR1 SGHRS and CDR2 YFSETQ. The V end lost 0 bases, the J end lost 4 bases, and 6 bases lay between the germline ends. CDR3 loop: CASSLVTSDTQYF. The CDR3 DNA sequence: TGCGCCAGCAGCTTGGTTACCTCAGATACGCAGTATTTT. Variable domain in full (rest from reference TRBV5-1 and TRBJ2-3): KAGVTQTPRYLIKTRGQQVTLSCSPISGHRSVSWYQQTPGQGLQFLFEYFSETQRNKGNFPGRFSGRQFSNSRSEMNVSTLELGDSALYLCASSLVTSDTQYFGPGTRLTVL.

This clonotype appeared a few times. V usage is TRBV20-1 and J usage is TRBJ2-5; D not certain. V was cut by 3 bases and J by 7 bases, with 18 bases left in between. The germline V gene has CDR1 DFQATT and CDR2 SNEGSKA (reference sequence). The CDR3 sequence is 14 residues long. The CDR3: CSARETGPLGTQYF. CDR3 nucleotides: TGCAGTGCTAGGGAAACGGGTCCCCTCGGGACCCAGTACTTC.

This clonotype was found a few times. V and J are TRBV6-2 or TRBV6-3 and TRBJ2-1; the D gene is possibly TRBD2 (6 bases). The CDR3 is 19 residues long. Looked up from germline, CDR1 is MNHEY and CDR2 is SVGEGT. Trimming stripped 0 bases from V and 6 bases from J, with 24 bases between. The CDR3 coding sequence is TGTGCCAGCAGTTACTCGAGGGTGTCCGATAGCGGACCGTTCAATGAGCAGTTCTTC. Residues: CASSYSRVSDSGPFNEQFF.